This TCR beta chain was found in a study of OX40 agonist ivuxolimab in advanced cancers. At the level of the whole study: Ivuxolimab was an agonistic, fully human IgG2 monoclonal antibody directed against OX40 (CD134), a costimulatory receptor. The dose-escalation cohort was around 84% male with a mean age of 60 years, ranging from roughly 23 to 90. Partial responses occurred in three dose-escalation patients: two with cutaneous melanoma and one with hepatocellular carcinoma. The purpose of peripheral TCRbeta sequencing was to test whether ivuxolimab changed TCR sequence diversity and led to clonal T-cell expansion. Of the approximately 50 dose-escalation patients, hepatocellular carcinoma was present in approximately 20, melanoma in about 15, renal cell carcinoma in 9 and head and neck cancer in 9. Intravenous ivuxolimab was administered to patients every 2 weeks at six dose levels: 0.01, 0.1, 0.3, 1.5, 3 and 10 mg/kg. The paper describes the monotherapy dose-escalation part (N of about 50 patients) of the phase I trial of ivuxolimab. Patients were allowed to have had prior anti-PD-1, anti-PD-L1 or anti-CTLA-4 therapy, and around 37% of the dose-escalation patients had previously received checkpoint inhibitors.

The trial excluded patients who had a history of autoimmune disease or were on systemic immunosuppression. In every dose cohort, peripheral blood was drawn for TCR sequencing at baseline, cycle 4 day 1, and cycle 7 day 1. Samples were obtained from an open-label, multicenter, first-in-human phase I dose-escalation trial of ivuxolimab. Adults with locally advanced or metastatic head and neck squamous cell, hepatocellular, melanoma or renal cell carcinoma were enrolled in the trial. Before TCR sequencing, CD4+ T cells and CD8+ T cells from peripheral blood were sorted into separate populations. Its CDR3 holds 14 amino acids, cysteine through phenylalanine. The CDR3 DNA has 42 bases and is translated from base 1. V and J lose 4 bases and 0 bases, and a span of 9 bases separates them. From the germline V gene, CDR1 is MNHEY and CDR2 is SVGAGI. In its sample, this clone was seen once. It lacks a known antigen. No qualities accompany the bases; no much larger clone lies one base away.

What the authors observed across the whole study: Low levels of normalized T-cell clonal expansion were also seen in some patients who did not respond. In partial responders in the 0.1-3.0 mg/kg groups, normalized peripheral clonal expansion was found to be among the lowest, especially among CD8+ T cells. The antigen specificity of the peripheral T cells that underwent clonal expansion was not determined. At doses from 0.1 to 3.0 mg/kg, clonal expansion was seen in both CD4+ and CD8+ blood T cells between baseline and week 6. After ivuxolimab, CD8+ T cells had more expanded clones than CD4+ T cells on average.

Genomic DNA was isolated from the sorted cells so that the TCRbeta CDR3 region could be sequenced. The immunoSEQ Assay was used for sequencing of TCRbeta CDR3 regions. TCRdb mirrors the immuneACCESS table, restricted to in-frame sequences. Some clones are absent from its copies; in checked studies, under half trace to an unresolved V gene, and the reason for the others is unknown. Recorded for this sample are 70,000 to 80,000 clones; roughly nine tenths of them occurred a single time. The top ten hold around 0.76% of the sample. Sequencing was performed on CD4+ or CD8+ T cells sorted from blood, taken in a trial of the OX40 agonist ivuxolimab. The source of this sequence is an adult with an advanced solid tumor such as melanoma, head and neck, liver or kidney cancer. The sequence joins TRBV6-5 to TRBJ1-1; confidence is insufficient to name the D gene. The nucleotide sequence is TGTGCCAGCAGTTCGGGTCTCATGAACACTGAAGCTTTCTTT. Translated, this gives CASSSGLMNTEAFF.